This is a list of T cell receptor beta chains from one sample in a study of cytomegalovirus exposure and HLA in healthy donors. Method: immunoSEQ multiplex PCR; TCRdb's copy keeps in-frame clones and lacks some. The sample holds over 80,000 clones; approximately 69% are singletons and the top ten take 5.9%. The sample comprised PBMCs. All receptors derive from a boy aged 5 to 17 in good health and CMV-seropositive. CDR3s include the opening cysteine and the closing phenylalanine or tryptophan. The D gene is left open where the match is weak. The size of a clone is reported for some rows only, either as once, few or many, or as a class for expanded clones.

V gene,J gene,clone size,D gene,CDR3 protein,CDR3 DNA
TRBV7-2,TRBJ2-2,.,.,CASSTGQNTGELFF,TGTGCCAGCAGCACGGGACAGAACACCGGGGAGCTGTTTTTT
TRBV19,TRBJ1-5,.,.,CASTLSLNSNQPQHF,TGTGCCAGTACCCTGAGTCTAAATAGCAATCAGCCCCAGCATTTT
TRBV5-4,TRBJ2-1,.,.,CASNKPDNEQFF,TGTGCCAGCAATAAACCGGACAATGAGCAGTTCTTC
TRBV6-5,TRBJ1-2,.,.,CASSRGGQSDYGYTF,TGTGCCAGCAGTAGGGGGGGGCAATCGGATTATGGCTACACCTTC
TRBV5-1,TRBJ1-1,.,.,CASRQGLSVNTEAFF,TGCGCCAGCAGGCAGGGTCTATCCGTGAACACTGAAGCTTTCTTT
TRBV15,TRBJ2-3,.,TRBD2,CATSRRSGAGGTDTQYF,TGTGCCACCAGCAGACGATCAGGAGCGGGGGGCACAGATACGCAGTATTTT
TRBV19,TRBJ1-6,.,.,CASSISDSPLHF,TGTGCCAGTAGTATTTCCGATTCACCCCTCCACTTT
TRBV6-5,TRBJ1-5,.,TRBD1,CASRPTGVRNQPQHF,TGTGCCAGCAGACCGACAGGGGTAAGGAATCAGCCCCAGCATTTT
TRBV30,TRBJ1-5,.,.,CAWSGGSGQPQHF,TGTGCCTGGAGTGGAGGGTCTGGTCAGCCCCAGCATTTT
TRBV5-4,TRBJ1-2,once,.,CASSFDRLAYGYTF,TGTGCCAGCAGCTTCGACAGGCTCGCCTATGGCTACACCTTC
TRBV6-5,TRBJ2-2,.,.,CASSYFGMNTGELFF,TGTGCTAGCAGTTACTTCGGGATGAACACCGGGGAGCTGTTTTTT
TRBV9,TRBJ2-3,once,TRBD2,CASSPGLRGGGNTQYF,TGTGCCAGCAGCCCCGGACTTCGCGGGGGAGGGAATACGCAGTATTTT
TRBV28,TRBJ2-1,.,TRBD1,CASSGTVEWYEQFF,TGTGCCAGCAGCGGGACAGTGGAGTGGTATGAGCAGTTCTTC
TRBV30,TRBJ1-2,.,TRBD1,CAWMYRGSSGYPF,TGTGCCTGGATGTACAGGGGATCGTCCGGCTACCCCTTC
TRBV19,TRBJ1-2,.,TRBD1,CASTGTGRSGGYGYTF,TGTGCCAGTACCGGGACAGGTCGATCCGGGGGCTATGGCTACACCTTC
TRBV2,TRBJ1-1,.,.,CASNERSMNTEAFF,TGTGCCAGCAATGAACGTAGCATGAACACTGAAGCTTTCTTT
TRBV5-1,TRBJ1-2,.,.,CASSLMSYGYTF,TGCGCCAGCAGCTTGATGTCGTATGGCTACACCTTC
TRBV7-2,TRBJ2-1,once,TRBD2,CASSSTSGRGHEQFF,TGTGCCAGCAGCTCGACTAGCGGGAGAGGCCATGAGCAGTTCTTC
TRBV9,TRBJ2-7,.,TRBD1,CASSATGTGSIEQYF,TGTGCCAGCAGCGCAACCGGGACAGGGAGTATCGAGCAGTACTTC
TRBV27,TRBJ2-7,.,TRBD1,CASSLGTGKNEQYF,TGTGCCAGCAGTTTGGGGACAGGGAAAAACGAGCAGTACTTC
TRBV2,TRBJ1-1,once,TRBD1,CASRGQQNTEAFF,TGTGCCAGCAGGGGACAGCAGAACACTGAAGCTTTCTTT
TRBV5-1,TRBJ2-3,.,TRBD1,CASTPDRGTDTQYF,TGCGCCAGCACACCCGACAGGGGCACAGATACGCAGTATTTT
TRBV2,TRBJ1-4,.,TRBD1,CASRDRGPEKLFF,TGTGCCAGCAGGGACAGGGGGCCTGAAAAACTGTTTTTT
TRBV29-1,TRBJ2-1,.,.,CSATLGGSSYNEQFF,TGCAGCGCGACTTTGGGGGGAAGTTCCTACAATGAGCAGTTCTTC
TRBV2,TRBJ2-4,.,TRBD1,CASNQGASQNIQYF,TGTGCCAGCAATCAGGGGGCGTCCCAAAACATTCAGTACTTC
TRBV19,TRBJ2-2,.,TRBD1,CASTPTGGFTGELFF,TGTGCCAGTACCCCGACAGGGGGCTTCACCGGGGAGCTGTTTTTT
TRBV7-9,TRBJ1-5,few,TRBD1,CASSSGQGNQPQHF,TGTGCCAGCAGCTCCGGACAGGGGAATCAGCCCCAGCATTTT
TRBV5-6,TRBJ1-5,.,TRBD1,CASSRGTGGLSNQPQHF,TGTGCCAGCAGCCGAGGGACAGGGGGCCTTAGCAATCAGCCCCAGCATTTT
TRBV5-1,TRBJ2-1,.,TRBD2,CASSSGLAGGTYNEQFF,TGCGCCAGCAGCTCCGGACTAGCGGGGGGGACTTACAATGAGCAGTTCTTC
TRBV5-8,TRBJ1-6,.,TRBD1,CASSPGTGASSPLHF,TGTGCCAGCAGCCCCGGGACAGGGGCAAGTTCACCCCTCCACTTT
TRBV2,TRBJ2-4,few,.,CASREPGGQPYF,TGTGCCAGCAGGGAGCCGGGAGGACAGCCCTACTTC
TRBV20-1,TRBJ2-2,.,TRBD1,CSALGTEELFF,TGCAGTGCTCTGGGGACAGAAGAGCTGTTTTTT
TRBV7-6,TRBJ2-7,.,TRBD2,CASSIPPGGQGLAGGLSYEQYF,TGTGCCAGCAGCATCCCCCCCGGCGGGCAGGGACTAGCGGGAGGGCTCTCCTACGAGCAGTACTTC
TRBV19,TRBJ1-4,.,.,CASSLNRATNEKLLF,TGTGCCAGTAGTCTAAACAGGGCAACTAATGAAAAACTGTTATTT
TRBV19,TRBJ1-2,once,.,CASSDRGGLAYGYTF,TGTGCCAGTAGTGATCGGGGGGGCCTAGCCTATGGCTACACCTTC
TRBV9,TRBJ1-2,.,TRBD1,CASSARDRGRDNYGYTF,TGTGCCAGCAGCGCGCGGGACAGGGGCAGGGATAACTATGGCTACACCTTC
TRBV5-1,TRBJ2-7,once,TRBD1,CASGYSGTGGGYYEQYF,TGCGCCAGCGGCTATTCCGGGACAGGGGGCGGTTACTACGAGCAGTACTTC
TRBV6-5,TRBJ1-4,.,.,CASSRGGLNEKLFF,TGTGCCAGCAGCCGGGGAGGATTAAATGAAAAACTGTTTTTT
TRBV30,TRBJ1-1,few,.,CAWSMGHTNTEAFF,TGTGCCTGGAGTATGGGACACACGAACACTGAAGCTTTCTTT
TRBV5-5,TRBJ1-5,.,.,CASSLDHRGLKHF,TGTGCCAGCAGCTTGGACCACCGGGGTTTGAAGCATTTT
TRBV30,TRBJ1-2,.,.,CAWSVSGGYTF,TGTGCCTGGAGTGTATCGGGGGGCTACACCTTC
TRBV7-9,TRBJ1-5,few,.,CASSSAETVHQPQHF,TGTGCCAGCAGCTCCGCCGAGACAGTACATCAGCCCCAGCATTTT
TRBV6-5,TRBJ1-2,.,.,CASSYSAANYGYTF,TGTGCCAGCAGTTACTCCGCAGCGAACTATGGCTACACCTTC
TRBV7-9,TRBJ2-3,.,TRBD2,CASSLGSGGPSSTDTQYF,TGTGCCAGCAGCTTGGGGAGCGGGGGCCCATCTAGCACAGATACGCAGTATTTT
TRBV9,TRBJ2-3,.,TRBD2,CASSAGARLAGGRTDTQYF,TGTGCCAGCAGCGCAGGTGCCCGACTAGCGGGAGGGCGCACAGATACGCAGTATTTT
TRBV21-1,TRBJ2-2,.,.,CASSKTRGPGELFF,TGTGCCAGCAGCAAAACCAGGGGGCCCGGGGAGCTGTTTTTT
TRBV27,TRBJ2-3,.,TRBD1,CASSAEPGQPVNTQYF,TGTGCCAGCAGTGCCGAACCGGGACAGCCTGTAAATACGCAGTATTTT
TRBV29-1,TRBJ1-4,.,TRBD1,CSVQGATNEKLFF,TGCAGCGTACAGGGGGCGACTAATGAAAAACTGTTTTTT
TRBV5-1,TRBJ2-1,.,.,CASSLGRANNEQFF,TGCGCCAGCAGCTTGGGCAGGGCGAATAATGAGCAGTTCTTC
TRBV7-6,TRBJ2-7,few,TRBD2,CASSFGSGSHEQYF,TGTGCCAGCAGCTTCGGAAGCGGGAGCCACGAGCAGTACTTC
TRBV25-1,TRBJ2-7,.,.,CASKGEQYEQYF,TGTGCCAGCAAGGGGGAGCAGTACGAGCAGTACTTC
TRBV29-1,TRBJ1-5,once,TRBD1,CSVGTGGANQPQHF,TGCAGCGTTGGGACAGGGGGTGCCAATCAGCCCCAGCATTTT
TRBV19,TRBJ2-1,.,.,CASSPPTGSPYNEQFF,TGTGCCAGTAGTCCGCCCACCGGGTCCCCCTACAATGAGCAGTTCTTC
TRBV5-4,TRBJ2-3,.,.,CASSLLSGLTDTQYF,TGTGCCAGCAGCTTGCTCTCGGGACTCACAGATACGCAGTATTTT
TRBV19,TRBJ1-1,.,.,CASSMESLYTEAFF,TGTGCCAGTAGTATGGAGTCCCTTTACACTGAAGCTTTCTTT
TRBV6-5,TRBJ2-5,.,.,CASSYLGGHRETQYF,TGTGCCAGCAGTTACTTGGGTGGGCATAGAGAGACCCAGTACTTC
TRBV19,TRBJ2-7,few,TRBD1,CASRGDRGYEQYF,TGTGCCAGTAGGGGGGACAGGGGGTACGAGCAGTACTTC
TRBV5-4,TRBJ2-7,.,TRBD1,CASSSTGLSSYEQYF,TGTGCCAGCAGCTCGACAGGGCTGAGCTCCTACGAGCAGTACTTC
TRBV5-4,TRBJ1-4,.,.,CASSIGGSTATNEKLFF,TGTGCCAGCAGCATTGGCGGCAGCACTGCAACTAATGAAAAACTGTTTTTT